The present T cell receptor (beta chain) was sequenced within a study of technical replicates of blood from several donors. Sequencing was performed with immunoSEQ multiplex PCR; in TCRdb, only in-frame clones are kept and a portion is missing. The sample lists 40,000 to 60,000 clones, more than 85% occurring once. This receptor was taken from a human donor in good health. Some clones in this sample may be carry-over from other donors' samples. Sequences were obtained from PBMCs.

CDR3 in DNA: TGTGCCAGCACCTCTCTTCGGACAGGGGGAAGCTATGGCTACACCTTC. It translates to CASTSLRTGGSYGYTF. The chain has TRBV5-6 and TRBJ1-2, with TRBD1 matching 10 bases. The germline V gene has CDR1 SGHDT and CDR2 YYEEEE. V lost 6 bases, J lost 4 bases, and 12 bases stayed unmatched. This CDR3 comprises 16 residues.